This passage covers 16 T cell receptor beta chains from one sample sequenced in a study of T cells in Graves' hyperthyroidism and ophthalmopathy. Using RNA transcripts as the source, TCR beta CDR3 regions were amplified. The TCR CDR3 was amplified in a first-round RT-PCR using the HTBI primer set. TCRdb passed the multiplex PCR reads through MiXCR, listing each CDR3 protein once. The repertoire includes hundreds of thousands of distinct CDR3 sequences, roughly 15% of them detected once, and roughly a tenth sits in the top ten. Sequencing was done on a sample of blood. These receptor sequences come from a woman younger than 35 with Graves' hyperthyroidism.

This clonotype was observed many times. The CDR3 here is CASSQGRGANTEAFF. DNA of the CDR3: TGTGCCAGCAGCCAAGGAAGGGGTGCGAACACTGAAGCTTTCTTT. The gene calls are TRBV3-1 and TRBJ1-1, with D possibly being TRBD1 (5 bases). Per germline, CDR1 LGHDT and CDR2 YNNKEL (reference sequence). This CDR3 is built from 15 residues. Trimming cost V 1 base and J 1 base, with 10 bases left between them.

This sequence joins TRBV7-2 and TRBJ2-1; unclear D gene. The CDR3 runs 15 residues. Germline loops: CDR1 SGHTA, CDR2 FQGNSA. Trimming took off 1 base at V and 6 bases at J, with 13 bases between the two ends. The CDR3 sequence is CASSLDQTQSNEQFF. CDR3 sequence (DNA): TGTGCCAGCAGCTTAGATCAAACACAATCCAATGAGCAGTTCTTC.

This clonotype was counted at least ten times. The CDR3 is CASTPGGGGLYNEQFF. Here the CDR3 DNA reads TGTGCCAGCACCCCCGGGGGCGGGGGGCTCTACAATGAGCAGTTCTTC. The gene calls are TRBV7-9 and TRBJ2-1; 8 bases align to TRBD2. CDR1 and CDR2 (germline): SEHNR, FQNEAQ (reference sequence). Trimming removed 7 bases from V and 3 bases from J; junction bases left unmatched: 11. The CDR3 runs 16 residues.

This clonotype has a count of ten or more. The V call is TRBV11-2, the J call TRBJ2-5; D is uncertain. Germline values: CDR1 SGHAT, CDR2 FQNNGV. V was pared by 1 base and J by 5 bases, with 14 bases between. The CDR3 totals 15 residues. The CDR3 sequence: CASSLVENIGETQYF. The DNA for the CDR3 is TGTGCCAGCAGCTTAGTGGAGAATATTGGGGAGACCCAGTACTTC. Supplemented by reference TRBV11-2 and TRBJ2-5, the full variable domain reads EAGVAQSPRYKIIEKRQSVAFWCNPISGHATLYWYQQILGQGPKLLIQFQNNGVVDDSQLPKDRFSAERLKGVDSTLKIQPAKLEDSAVYLCASSLVENIGETQYFGPGTRLLVL.

The chain joins TRBV19 to TRBJ1-5; possibly TRBD1 for D (5 bases). The CDR3 loop spans 17 amino acids. The V gene lost 0 bases and the J gene lost 7 bases, with 19 bases spanning the gap. The germline V gene encodes CDR1 LNHDA and CDR2 SQIVND (reference sequence). The CDR3 bases are TGTGCCAGTAGTATAGATCGCGACAGCCCTCGGGGACAGCCCCAGCATTTT. This translates into CASSIDRDSPRGQPQHF. The full variable domain, completed using reference TRBV19 and TRBJ1-5, is DGGITQSPKYLFRKEGQNVTLSCEQNLNHDAMYWYRQDPGQGLRLIYYSQIVNDFQKGDIAEGYSVSREKKESFPLTVTSAQKNPTAFYLCASSIDRDSPRGQPQHFGDGTRLSIL.

The sample holds many counts of this clonotype. The chain carries TRBV2 and TRBJ2-7; tentatively, D is TRBD1 (6 bases). The germline V and J ends were trimmed by 6 bases and 0 bases, with 12 bases remaining between them. Looked up from germline, CDR1 is SNHLY and CDR2 is FYNNEI. The CDR3 runs 14 residues. The CDR3 sequence is CASRNQQGSYEQYF. CDR3 nucleotide sequence: TGTGCCAGCAGGAACCAACAGGGCTCCTACGAGCAGTACTTC.

This clonotype was observed a few times. The chain uses TRBV4-1 and TRBJ2-2; maybe TRBD2 (5 bases). CDR3 length: 16 amino acids. Germline CDR1 is MGHRA and CDR2 is YSYEKL. V was shortened by 5 bases and J by 6 bases, with 19 bases between the two germline ends. CDR3 sequence: CASSRSTGTVSGELFF. The CDR3 region has the DNA TGCGCCAGCAGCAGAAGTACGGGAACGGTTTCCGGGGAGCTGTTTTTT.

This clonotype was counted ten times or more. The chain has TRBV20-1 and TRBJ2-5; 9 bases map to TRBD1. Trimming cost V 6 bases and J 5 bases; bases outside gene matches: 4. CDR1 DFQATT and CDR2 SNEGSKA come from the germline V gene (reference sequence). The CDR3 runs to 12 residues. CDR3 bases: TGCAGTGCCGGGACAGGGTGGGAGACCCAGTACTTC. This translates into CSAGTGWETQYF.

Many counts were recorded for this clonotype. The V call is TRBV6-1, the J call TRBJ2-1; 9 bases are a match to TRBD2. Germline V gives CDR1 MNHNS, CDR2 SASEGT. CDR3 length equals 16 residues. J was trimmed by 5 bases and V by 8 bases; bases with no gene match: 13. The CDR3 nucleotides read TGTGCCAGCCGAATGAATAGCGGGAGATCGGACAATGAGCAGTTCTTC. It yields the protein CASRMNSGRSDNEQFF.

This clonotype was seen repeatedly, ten times or more. The chain couples TRBV20-1 to TRBJ2-1; perhaps TRBD1 as D (6 bases). The CDR3 is made up of 14 amino acids. V lost 6 bases and J 3 bases, leaving 15 bases between the germline ends. CDR1 DFQATT and CDR2 SNEGSKA come from the germline V gene (reference sequence). In DNA form, the CDR3 reads TGCAGTGCCCCTCCGGCAGGGGACTACAATGAGCAGTTCTTC. Encoded protein: CSAPPAGDYNEQFF.

This clonotype was seen only a few times. The V and J genes are TRBV12-3 or TRBV12-4 and TRBJ2-2, with 8 nucleotides matching TRBD1. The CDR3 is 16 residues long. Trimming at V came to 6 bases and at J to 0 bases, leaving 6 bases not matched to a gene. The CDR3 coding sequence is TGTGCCAGCAGCCTTGGACAGGGATCGAACACCGGGGAGCTGTTTTTT. It specifies CASSLGQGSNTGELFF.

This clonotype has a single count. Since a much larger clone is just one base distant, this may be a read error. The chain has TRBV11-2 and TRBJ2-1, with D possibly TRBD2 on 6 matching bases. The V and J ends lost 4 bases and 12 bases respectively, with 19 bases between them. The CDR3 has 14 amino acids. Looked up from germline, CDR1 is SGHAT and CDR2 is FQNNGV. The CDR3 DNA is TGTGCCAGCAGCTCCACTTTAGCGGACCCATCGCAGTTCTTC. This codes for CASSSTLADPSQFF.

In this sample, this clonotype turned up many times. This chain connects TRBV7-8 to TRBJ2-3; the match to TRBD2 covers 7 bases. Germline V lookup: CDR1 SGHVS, CDR2 FQNEAQ. V shed 1 base and J 2 bases; nucleotides not matched to a gene: 6. The CDR3 contains 16 residues. The CDR3 DNA follows: TGTGCCAGCAGCTTAGTAAGCGGGATCTTCACAGATACGCAGTATTTT. Amino acids: CASSLVSGIFTDTQYF.

A note on this clonotype: Being one base from a much bigger clone, this may be a read error. V and J are TRBV6-1 and TRBJ1-1; D is unresolved. The CDR3 loop spans 11 amino acids. Trimming took 8 bases from V and 2 from J, leaving 6 bases between them. The germline gives CDR1 MNHNS, CDR2 SASEGT. CDR3 residues: CASVRNTEAFF. DNA for the CDR3: TGTGCCAGCGTCAGAAACACTGAAGCTTTCTTT.

The chain links TRBV25-1 to TRBJ1-6; no firm D call. Germline lookup yields CDR1 MGHDK and CDR2 SYGVNS. Deletions cut 3 bases from V and 7 bases from J, with 16 bases between. This CDR3 has 16 residues. This chain's CDR3 is CASSESVMRRNSPLHF. Here the CDR3 DNA reads TGTGCCAGCAGTGAGTCGGTCATGCGCCGAAATTCACCCCTCCACTTT.

The chain joins TRBV4-1 to TRBJ1-1, with D unresolved. The V and J ends lost 1 base and 1 base respectively, with 19 bases between them. The CDR3 loop spans 18 amino acids. Germline V gene sequence: CDR1 MGHRA, CDR2 YSYEKL. The CDR3 DNA is TGCGCCAGCAGCCAAGTTAATTTTATCGGTAGGCCGAACACTGAAGCTTTCTTT. Translated, it gives CASSQVNFIGRPNTEAFF.